This T cell receptor beta chain was captured in a study of blood T cell repertoires in COVID-19. Original handling: Reference gene primer amplification in the assay estimated nucleated cell counts. Here immunoSEQ multiplex PCR was the method, and the copy in TCRdb shows in-frame clones only, minus some. Clone size and V and J calls were adopted from that table, with D and trimming inferred from the DNA. Here the sample spans about 240,000 clones, roughly 80% being singletons. The CDR3 spans 15 residues. V shed 4 bases and J shed 3 bases, with 14 bases lying between them. Germline loops: CDR1 LGHDT, CDR2 YNNKEL (reference sequence).

V gene TRBV3-1 (or the pseudogene TRBV3-2) combines with J gene TRBJ2-3; D possibly corresponds to TRBD2 (5 bases). The origin of this receptor is a woman older than 75 with acute or convalescent COVID-19. The sequenced material came from peripheral blood. The CDR3 DNA reads TGTGCCAGCAGCCGGACTCCTTGGGGTACAGATACGCAGTATTTT. Translating gives CASSRTPWGTDTQYF.